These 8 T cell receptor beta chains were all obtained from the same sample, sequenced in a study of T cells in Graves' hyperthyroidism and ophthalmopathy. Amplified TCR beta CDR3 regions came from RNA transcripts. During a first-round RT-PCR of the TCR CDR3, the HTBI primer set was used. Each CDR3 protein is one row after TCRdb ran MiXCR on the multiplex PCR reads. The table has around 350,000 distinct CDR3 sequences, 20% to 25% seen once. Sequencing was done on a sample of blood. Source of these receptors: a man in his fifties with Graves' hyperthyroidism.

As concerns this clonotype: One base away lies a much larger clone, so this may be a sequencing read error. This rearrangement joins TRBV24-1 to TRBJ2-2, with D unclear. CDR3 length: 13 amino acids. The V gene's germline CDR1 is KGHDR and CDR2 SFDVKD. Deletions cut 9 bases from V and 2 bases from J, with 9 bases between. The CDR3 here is CATASPNTGELFF. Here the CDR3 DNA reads TGTGCCACCGCCTCTCCTAACACCGGGGAGCTGTTTTTT.

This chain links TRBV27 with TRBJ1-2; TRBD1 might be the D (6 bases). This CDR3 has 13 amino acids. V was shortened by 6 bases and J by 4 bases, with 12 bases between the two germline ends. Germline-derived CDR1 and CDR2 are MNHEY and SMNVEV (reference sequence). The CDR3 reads CASSRAGAYGYTF. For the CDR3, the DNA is TGTGCCAGCAGCCGGGCGGGGGCCTATGGCTACACCTTC.

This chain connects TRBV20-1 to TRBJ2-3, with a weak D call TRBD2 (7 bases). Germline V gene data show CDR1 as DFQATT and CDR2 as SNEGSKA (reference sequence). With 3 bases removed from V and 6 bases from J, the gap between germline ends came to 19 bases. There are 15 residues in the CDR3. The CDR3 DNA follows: TGCAGTGCTAGCCTCCCCGGGGGGCGGGCGGATACGCAGTATTTT. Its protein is CSASLPGGRADTQYF.

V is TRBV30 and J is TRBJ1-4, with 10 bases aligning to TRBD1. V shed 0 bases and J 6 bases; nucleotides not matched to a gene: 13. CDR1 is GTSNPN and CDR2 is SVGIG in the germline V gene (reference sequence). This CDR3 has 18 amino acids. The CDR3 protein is CAWSVPPLSTGGYEKLFF. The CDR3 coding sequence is TGTGCCTGGAGTGTACCCCCCCTATCGACAGGGGGCTATGAAAAACTGTTTTTT.

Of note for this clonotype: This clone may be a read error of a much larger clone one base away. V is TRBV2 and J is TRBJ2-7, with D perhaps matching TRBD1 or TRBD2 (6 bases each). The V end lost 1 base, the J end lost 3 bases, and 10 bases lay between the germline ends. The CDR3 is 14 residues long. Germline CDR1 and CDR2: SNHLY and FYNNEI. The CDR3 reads CASSEGGAVYEQYF. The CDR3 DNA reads TGTGCCAGCAGTGAAGGGGGGGCAGTCTACGAGCAGTACTTC. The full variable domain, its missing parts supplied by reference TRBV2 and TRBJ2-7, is EPEVTQTPSHQVTQMGQEVILRCVPISNHLYFYWYRQILGQKVEFLVSFYNNEISEKSEIFDDQFSVERPDGSNFTLKIRSTKLEDSAMYFCASSEGGAVYEQYFGPGTRLTVT.

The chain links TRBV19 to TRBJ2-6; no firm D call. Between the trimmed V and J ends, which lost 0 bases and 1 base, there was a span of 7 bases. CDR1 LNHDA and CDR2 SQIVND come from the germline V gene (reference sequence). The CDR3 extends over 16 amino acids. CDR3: CASSIDGRSGANVLTF. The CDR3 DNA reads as TGTGCCAGTAGTATAGATGGTAGGTCTGGGGCCAACGTCCTGACTTTC.

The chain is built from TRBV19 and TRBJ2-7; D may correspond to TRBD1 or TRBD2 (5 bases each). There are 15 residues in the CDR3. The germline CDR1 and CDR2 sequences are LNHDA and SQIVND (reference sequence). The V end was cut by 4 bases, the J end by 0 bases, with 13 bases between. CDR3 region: CASSTPGRSSYEQYF. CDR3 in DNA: TGTGCCAGTAGTACACCGGGACGCAGCTCCTACGAGCAGTACTTC.

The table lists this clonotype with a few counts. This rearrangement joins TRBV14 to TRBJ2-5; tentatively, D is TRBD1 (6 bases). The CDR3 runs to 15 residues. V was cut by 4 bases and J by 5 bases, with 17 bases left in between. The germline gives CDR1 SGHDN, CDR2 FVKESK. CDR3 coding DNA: TGTGCCAGCAGCCCCGCATTGGGGGCGGGCGAGACCCAGTACTTC. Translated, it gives CASSPALGAGETQYF.